These 11 T cell receptor beta chains originate from one sample sequenced in a study of long-term antiretroviral therapy in people with HIV. The run of the v3.0 immunoSEQ assay was at survey level. The protocol was immunoSEQ multiplex PCR, while the TCRdb copy is restricted to in-frame clones and leaves out a portion. The sample records about 48,000 clones, roughly 80% being singletons. Source: unsorted PBMCs, taken 0.8 years after starting antiretroviral therapy. The origin of the receptors is a woman younger than 35 with HIV.

This sequence joins TRBV7-8 and TRBJ2-1, with D tentatively TRBD2 (5 bases). The CDR3 loop spans 16 amino acids. Per germline, CDR1 SGHVS and CDR2 FQNEAQ. Trimming left V 5 bases short and J 6 bases short, with 20 bases between. CDR3 coding DNA: TGTGCCAGCAGCCTCGCCCTCTCGATTGCGGGCAATGAGCAGTTCTTC. Its translation: CASSLALSIAGNEQFF.

V usage is TRBV10-3 and J usage is TRBJ2-3; D is uncertain. The germline V and J ends were trimmed by 9 bases and 1 base, with 14 bases remaining between them. The CDR3 runs to 14 residues. The germline CDR1 and CDR2 sequences are ENHRY and SYGVKD. DNA for the CDR3: TGTGCCATAGCAGAGCGTCCGGGCACAGATACGCAGTATTTT. The encoded protein is CAIAERPGTDTQYF.

The chain has TRBV7-9 and TRBJ2-7; TRBD2 agrees at 11 bases. The CDR3 is 16 residues long. Losses at the gene ends were 5 bases for V and 5 bases for J; bases not matched to a gene: 11. The germline CDR1 and CDR2 sequences are SEHNR and FQNEAQ (reference sequence). CDR3 protein: CASSPPLAGGQNEQYF. The DNA of the CDR3 is TGTGCCAGCAGCCCGCCTCTAGCGGGAGGTCAGAACGAGCAGTACTTC.

Only a few counts were recorded for this clone. This rearrangement joins TRBV9 to TRBJ2-2; possible D gene TRBD1, 5 bases. V was trimmed by 6 bases and J by 0 bases, leaving 18 bases between them. This CDR3 is built from 17 residues. Germline CDR1 reads SGDLS; CDR2 reads YYNGEE. CDR3 protein: CASNRGIGNSNTGELFF. The CDR3 region has the DNA TGTGCCAGCAATAGGGGTATTGGTAATTCGAACACCGGGGAGCTGTTTTTT.

This chain connects TRBV7-9 to TRBJ1-1; maybe TRBD1 (6 bases). The germline gives CDR1 SEHNR, CDR2 FQNEAQ (reference sequence). This CDR3 comprises 15 residues. Between the trimmed V and J ends, which lost 1 base and 4 bases, there was a span of 13 bases. DNA for the CDR3: TGTGCCAGCAGCTTAGTTAGGGGGAGGGCCACTGAAGCTTTCTTT. It yields the protein CASSLVRGRATEAFF.

V is TRBV4-2 and J is TRBJ1-5; 8 nucleotides align to TRBD1. With 0 bases clipped from V and 1 base from J, the junction kept 8 bases outside the gene matches. Germline V gene data show CDR1 as LGHNA and CDR2 as YNFKEQ. This CDR3 spans 18 amino acids. The CDR3 region has the DNA TGTGCCAGCAGCCAAGATCCCCCCCAGGGGGCAAGCAATCAGCCCCAGCATTTT. Its protein product is CASSQDPPQGASNQPQHF.

In nucleotides, the CDR3 is TGTGCCAGCTCACCACTAGGACAGGCGGGCACTGAAGCTTTCTTT. Its translation: CASSPLGQAGTEAFF. The chain is built from TRBV18 and TRBJ1-1; 7 nucleotides match TRBD1. The germline gives CDR1 KGHSH, CDR2 LQKENI. The CDR3 totals 15 residues. Trimming took 1 base from V and 4 from J; bases not matched to a gene: 6. The variable domain in full, completed from reference TRBV18 and TRBJ1-1, reads NAGVMQNPRHLVRRRGQEARLRCSPMKGHSHVYWYRQLPEEGLKFMVYLQKENIIDESGMPKERFSAEFPKEGPSILRIQQVVRGDSAAYFCASSPLGQAGTEAFFGQGTRLTVV.

The CDR3 bases are TGCGCCAGCAGCCAGACAGGGATAGGGGGCACAGATACGCAGTATTTT. Its protein product is CASSQTGIGGTDTQYF. This chain joins TRBV4-3 and TRBJ2-3, with 7 bases aligning to TRBD1. The CDR3 spans 16 residues. The J segment lost 1 base and the V segment lost 3 bases, leaving 7 bases of the junction unmatched. CDR1 and CDR2 (germline): LGHNA, YSLEER.

The CDR3 sequence is CASSRAGGTDTQYF. In DNA form, the CDR3 reads TGTGCCAGCAGCAGGGCTGGGGGCACAGATACGCAGTATTTT. V and J are TRBV7-3 and TRBJ2-3; D gene unclear. The CDR3 spans 14 residues. V was clipped by 5 bases and J by 1 base, with 10 bases between them. The germline V gene has CDR1 SGHTA and CDR2 FQGTGA.

This clone has a handful of counts. The genes are TRBV18 and TRBJ2-7, with 10 bases fitting TRBD2. CDR1 is KGHSH, CDR2 LQKENI, per germline. CDR3 length: 14 residues. Trimming took 4 bases from V and 2 from J; bases not matched to a gene: 2. The CDR3 spells CASSRLAGAYEQYF. The CDR3 DNA reads TGTGCCAGCTCACGTCTAGCGGGAGCCTACGAGCAGTACTTC.

This clone was counted once. The chain recombines TRBV7-8 with TRBJ2-5; a possible D gene is TRBD2 (5 bases). The germline V and J ends were trimmed by 8 bases and 3 bases, with 16 bases remaining between them. The germline CDR1 and CDR2 sequences are SGHVS and FQNEAQ. This CDR3 contains 14 residues. CDR3 nucleotides: TGTGCCAGCTCTCGAACTAGTATAAAAGAGACCCAGTACTTC. Protein sequence: CASSRTSIKETQYF.